This passage covers 28 T cell receptor beta chains from one sample sequenced in a study of blood T cell repertoires in COVID-19. Here immunoSEQ multiplex PCR was the method, and the copy in TCRdb shows in-frame clones only, minus some. The table records 97,000 or so clones, roughly 89% of them present only once. Sequenced sample: peripheral blood. Source of these receptors: a woman between 50 and 59 years old with COVID-19, enrolled during active disease.

J is TRBJ2-1 and V is TRBV3-1 (or the pseudogene TRBV3-2); 13 bases agree with TRBD2. Per the germline V gene, CDR1 is LGHDT and CDR2 is YNNKEL (reference sequence). J gave up 7 bases and V 1 base, and 4 bases lay outside the gene matches. The CDR3 runs 16 residues. The DNA of the CDR3 is TGTGCCAGCAGCCAAGGGGTGGGACTAGCGGGGAATGAGCAGTTCTTC. Encoded protein: CASSQGVGLAGNEQFF.

The chain combines TRBV28 with TRBJ2-7; maybe TRBD2 (6 bases). V gave up 1 base and J gave up 4 bases, with 17 bases separating them. CDR1 is MDHEN, CDR2 SYDVKM, per germline. The CDR3 has 16 amino acids. The CDR3 region has the DNA TGTGCCAGCAGTTTATCGGGGGAGTTAGCGCCATACGAGCAGTACTTC. This gives the protein CASSLSGELAPYEQYF.

V is TRBV2 and J is TRBJ1-1, with 7 bases identical to TRBD1. Germline values: CDR1 SNHLY, CDR2 FYNNEI. Trimming removed 2 bases from V and 4 bases from J; junction bases left unmatched: 4. The CDR3 is 14 residues long. DNA of the CDR3: TGTGCCAGCAGTGAAACTAACAGGGGCACTGAAGCTTTCTTT. Amino acids: CASSETNRGTEAFF.

The chain recombines TRBV6-5 with TRBJ1-3; D is uncertain. Deletions cut 5 bases from V and 4 bases from J, with 9 bases between. The CDR3 totals 13 residues. CDR1 is MNHEY, CDR2 SVGAGI, per germline. The CDR3 is CASSPSLGNTIYF. In DNA, the CDR3 is TGTGCCAGCAGTCCTTCGTTAGGAAACACCATATATTTT.

The chain links TRBV5-1 to TRBJ2-7, with a possible D match to TRBD1 (5 bases). V gave up 3 bases and J gave up 4 bases, with 11 bases separating them. The CDR3 sequence is 13 residues long. Germline loops: CDR1 SGHRS, CDR2 YFSETQ. Written as DNA, the CDR3 is TGCGCCAGCAGCTCTCGCGACAGTTACGAGCAGTACTTC. This sequence encodes CASSSRDSYEQYF. Looking up the rest from reference TRBV5-1 and TRBJ2-7 gives the full variable domain: KAGVTQTPRYLIKTRGQQVTLSCSPISGHRSVSWYQQTPGQGLQFLFEYFSETQRNKGNFPGRFSGRQFSNSRSEMNVSTLELGDSALYLCASSSRDSYEQYFGPGTRLTVT.

This sequence joins TRBV6-5 and TRBJ1-5; D is undetermined. This CDR3 has 14 residues. Trimming left V 6 bases short and J 3 bases short, with 12 bases between. In germline, CDR1 is MNHEY, CDR2 SVGAGI. In DNA, the CDR3 is TGTGCCAGCAGCCCCGACAAAGACAATCAGCCCCAGCATTTT. Its protein is CASSPDKDNQPQHF.

The CDR3 protein is CASRTGGADGYTF. The CDR3 DNA reads as TGCGCCAGCAGGACAGGGGGCGCGGATGGCTACACCTTC. V and J are TRBV5-1 and TRBJ1-2; 10 bases map to TRBD1. The CDR3 consists of 13 residues. From germline, CDR1 is SGHRS and CDR2 YFSETQ. With V trimmed by 5 bases and J by 6 bases, 4 bases remained unmatched.

This clone showed up just once. At one end, the junction sequence differs from germline, possibly due to a read error. Other DNA sequences in the same sample also yield this CDR3. This chain uses TRBV30 with TRBJ1-2, with D possibly being TRBD1 (5 bases). Looked up from germline, CDR1 is GTSNPN and CDR2 is SVGIG (reference sequence). The CDR3 contains 13 residues. The CDR3 spells CAWRLGRGNGYTF. The CDR3, as DNA: TGCGCCTGGAGGCTCGGGAGGGGTAATGGCTACACCTTC.

V is TRBV12-3 or TRBV12-4 and J is TRBJ2-4; D gene uncertain. The ends were cut back, 7 bases at V and 3 bases at J, with 10 bases in the middle. The CDR3 is made up of 13 amino acids. CDR3: CASTLRSKNIQYF. The CDR3 nucleotides read TGTGCCAGCACCCTTCGTAGCAAAAACATTCAGTACTTC.

The J gene is TRBJ1-1, the V gene TRBV2; TRBD1 might be the D (5 bases). The CDR3 covers 14 residues. The germline CDR1 and CDR2 sequences are SNHLY and FYNNEI. Between the trimmed V and J ends, which lost 7 bases and 3 bases, there was a span of 15 bases. CDR3 nucleotides: TGTGCCAGCAACCAGGGCCTCAGGGACACTGAAGCTTTCTTT. Protein: CASNQGLRDTEAFF.

This clone has just a few counts. The J gene is TRBJ1-2, the V gene TRBV6-5; weak D call: TRBD1 (6 bases). The germline V and J ends were trimmed by 3 bases and 4 bases, with 15 bases remaining between them. The CDR3 loop spans 15 amino acids. From germline, CDR1 is MNHEY and CDR2 SVGAGI. CDR3 sequence reads: CASSYSPGGGYGYTF. DNA of the CDR3: TGTGCCAGCAGTTATTCACCGGGAGGGGGCTATGGCTACACCTTC.

The rearrangement uses TRBV28 and TRBJ2-2; a weak D match, TRBD1 (7 bases). This CDR3 region has 16 residues. V lost 5 bases and J 6 bases, leaving 19 bases between the germline ends. Germline CDR1 MDHEN, CDR2 SYDVKM. In DNA, the CDR3 is TGTGCCAGCAGTCCCACGCGGGACAGCCTACCCGGGGAGCTGTTTTTT. Its translation is CASSPTRDSLPGELFF.

CDR3 residues: CASSLGSREQYF. The CDR3 DNA sequence: TGTGCCAGCAGCTTAGGGTCGCGGGAGCAGTACTTC. The V gene is TRBV7-8, the J gene TRBJ2-7; D unclear. Trimming removed 1 base at V and 7 bases at J, with 8 bases between. The germline CDR1 and CDR2 sequences are SGHVS and FQNEAQ. This CDR3 has 12 residues. Together with reference TRBV7-8 and TRBJ2-7, the CDR3 gives the full variable domain: GAGVSQSPRYKVAKRGQDVALRCDPISGHVSLFWYQQALGQGPEFLTYFQNEAQLDKSGLPSDRFFAERPEGSVSTLKIQRTQQEDSAVYLCASSLGSREQYFGPGTRLTVT.

The gene calls are TRBV3-1 (or the pseudogene TRBV3-2) and TRBJ1-2; 7 bases agree with TRBD1. CDR3 size: 14 residues. In germline, CDR1 is LGHDT, CDR2 YNNKEL (reference sequence). V lost 5 bases, J lost 4 bases, and 7 bases stayed unmatched. CDR3 sequence reads: CASSDTDRTYGYTF. The CDR3 DNA reads as TGTGCCAGCAGCGATACGGACAGGACCTATGGCTACACCTTC.

The rearrangement joins TRBV5-6 to TRBJ1-1; maybe TRBD1 (6 bases). The V end was cut by 1 base, the J end by 8 bases, with 12 bases between. CDR1 and CDR2 (germline): SGHDT, YYEEEE. CDR3 size: 13 residues. The CDR3 sequence is CASSLLTGWEAFF. CDR3 DNA sequence: TGTGCCAGCAGCTTGTTAACAGGGTGGGAAGCTTTCTTT.

For this clone: Additional DNA sequences in this sample encode the identical CDR3. V usage is TRBV30 and J usage is TRBJ1-1, with a possible D match to TRBD1 (5 bases). Trimming removed 0 bases from V and 2 bases from J, with 7 bases in between. This CDR3 has 13 residues. CDR1 and CDR2 (germline): GTSNPN, SVGIG (reference sequence). The CDR3 loop is CAWSVGGNTEAFF. CDR3 nucleotides: TGTGCCTGGAGTGTGGGGGGAAACACTGAAGCTTTCTTT.

This clone was detected only a few times. The chain combines TRBV9 with TRBJ1-2; no clear D gene. The germline V and J ends were trimmed by 4 bases and 4 bases, with 17 bases remaining between them. CDR1 is SGDLS, CDR2 YYNGEE, per germline. The CDR3 runs to 15 residues. The chain's CDR3 is CASSPYSSGSYGYTF. In DNA form, the CDR3 reads TGTGCCAGCAGCCCATACAGCTCCGGATCCTATGGCTACACCTTC. Based on the CDR3 plus reference TRBV9 and TRBJ1-2, the full variable domain is DSGVTQTPKHLITATGQRVTLRCSPRSGDLSVYWYQQSLDQGLQFLIQYYNGEERAKGNILERFSAQQFPDLHSELNLSSLELGDSALYFCASSPYSSGSYGYTFGSGTRLTVV.

The genes are TRBV6-1 and TRBJ1-6; no reliable D call. The CDR3 covers 15 residues. V lost 0 bases and J lost 4, with 7 bases in between. CDR1 and CDR2 (germline): MNHNS, SASEGT. CDR3: CASSEATFYNSPLHF. For the CDR3, the DNA is TGTGCCAGCAGTGAAGCTACATTTTATAATTCACCCCTCCACTTT.

The chain links TRBV12-5 to TRBJ1-1; the D gene is possibly TRBD1 (5 bases). CDR3 length: 14 amino acids. Germline CDR1 and CDR2: LGHNT and FRNRAP. V was shortened by 0 bases and J by 8 bases, with 13 bases between the two germline ends. CDR3 in amino acids: CASGLVLGGSEAFF. The DNA of the CDR3 is TGTGCTAGTGGTTTGGTACTGGGGGGATCCGAAGCTTTCTTT.

The rearrangement uses TRBV19 and TRBJ1-5; TRBD1 agrees at 7 bases. Germline lookup yields CDR1 LNHDA and CDR2 SQIVND (reference sequence). The CDR3 is 15 residues long. V gave up 7 bases and J gave up 4 bases; unmatched junction bases: 10. CDR3 loop: CASTTTGAPNQPQHF. The CDR3 coding sequence is TGTGCCAGTACCACTACAGGGGCGCCTAATCAGCCCCAGCATTTT.

V and J are TRBV14 and TRBJ1-2; 7 bases are a match to TRBD1. The junction had 6 bases not matched to a gene; V was cut back by 4 bases and J by 4 bases. The CDR3 sequence is 14 residues long. Germline V lookup: CDR1 SGHDN, CDR2 FVKESK. In DNA form, the CDR3 reads TGTGCCAGCAGCCCGACAGGGAGAGCCTATGGCTACACCTTC. Its protein is CASSPTGRAYGYTF.

The chain joins TRBV27 to TRBJ1-2; possible D gene TRBD1, 6 bases. Germline loops: CDR1 MNHEY, CDR2 SMNVEV (reference sequence). Trimming cost V 2 bases and J 1 base, with 11 bases left between them. This CDR3 is built from 15 residues. The CDR3, as DNA: TGTGCCAGCAGTTTAACAGGGACTAATAACTATGGCTACACCTTC. This sequence encodes CASSLTGTNNYGYTF.

This clone was counted a single time. This chain uses TRBV2 with TRBJ1-2; D not certain. V lost 6 bases and J lost 4, with 9 bases in between. CDR3 size: 12 residues. From germline, CDR1 is SNHLY and CDR2 FYNNEI. CDR3 DNA sequence: TGTGCCAGCAGGGGCAAGGTCTATGGCTACACCTTC. Its translation is CASRGKVYGYTF.

The gene calls are TRBV10-1 and TRBJ1-3; 7 bases agree with TRBD1. The V gene end was trimmed by 6 bases and the J gene end by 4 bases; junction bases not matched to a gene: 18. There are 18 residues in the CDR3. The germline V gene encodes CDR1 WNHNN and CDR2 SYGVQD (reference sequence). CDR3 coding DNA: TGCGCCAGCAGCGGCTTCGTGGGACAGACCAATTTCGGAAACACCATATATTTT. Translated: CASSGFVGQTNFGNTIYF.

The chain joins TRBV7-8 to TRBJ1-2; weak D call: TRBD1 (6 bases). The germline V gene encodes CDR1 SGHVS and CDR2 FQNEAQ. V lost 5 bases and J 2 bases, leaving 12 bases between the germline ends. This CDR3 comprises 14 residues. The CDR3 region is CASSPGVQNYGYTF. The DNA for the CDR3 is TGTGCCAGCAGCCCAGGGGTCCAAAACTATGGCTACACCTTC.

This clone was counted a few times. V gene TRBV7-3 combines with J gene TRBJ2-7, with 8 bases matching TRBD1. CDR1 is SGHTA, CDR2 FQGTGA, per germline. J was trimmed by 3 bases and V by 5 bases; bases with no gene match: 6. The CDR3 extends over 14 amino acids. CDR3 region: CASSPTGAVYEQYF. In DNA form, the CDR3 reads TGTGCCAGCAGCCCGACAGGGGCGGTCTACGAGCAGTACTTC.

This sequence joins TRBV5-1 and TRBJ2-4; tentatively, D is TRBD2 (6 bases). Deletions cut 3 bases from V and 6 bases from J, with 10 bases between. Germline V gene lookup returns CDR1 SGHRS and CDR2 YFSETQ. The CDR3 sequence is 13 residues long. CDR3 sequence: CASSWGDSNIQYF. In DNA, the CDR3 is TGCGCCAGCAGCTGGGGGGACTCAAACATTCAGTACTTC.

The chain combines TRBV19 with TRBJ2-3; possible D gene TRBD2, 5 bases. The CDR3 spans 14 residues. V lost 3 bases to trimming and J lost 0 bases, with 7 bases between them. Germline-derived CDR1 and CDR2 are LNHDA and SQIVND (reference sequence). The CDR3 nucleotides are TGTGCCAGTAGTATCAAGCGGAGCACAGATACGCAGTATTTT. Protein: CASSIKRSTDTQYF.